The source of this T cell receptor (beta chain) is a study of vaccination and CD4 T cells after COVID-19 (dated by TCRdb to between 2022 and 2023). Broadly, across the study: In the convalescent cohort there were six males and four females, among whom were two Hispanic individuals, seven Caucasians, two Asians and one multiracial person. Each participant got two doses of either the Pfizer-BioNTech BNT162b2 vaccine (n=8) or the Moderna mRNA-1273 vaccine (n=2). Post-COVID blood samples from convalescent patients were collected a median of 101 days after diagnosis, with a range of 35 to 161 days. Post-vaccine blood samples were taken a median of around 68 days after the second vaccine dose, with a range of about 12 to 250 days. Overlapping spike peptide pools from SARS-CoV-2 and from the common cold coronaviruses HCoV-NL63, HCoV-OC43 and HCoV-229E were used as culture stimuli. As controls, cultures received a CEFX viral epitope pool (the positive control), an HIV-1 Nef peptide pool (the negative control), or no peptide at all. In over 8 COVID-19 convalescent patients and a handful of infection-naive healthy vaccine recipients, the spike-specific CD4+ TCR repertoire before mRNA vaccination was compared with the repertoire after mRNA vaccination. What the authors observed across the whole study: In convalescent patients, nearly all vaccine-specific clones (304 of 307) were found to be mono-reactive for SARS-CoV-2 spike rather than cross-reactive with common cold coronaviruses. Among the post-vaccine SARS-CoV-2-reactive clones in convalescent patients, a median around 90% showed up only after vaccination, which suggests vaccine-specific priming. An increase in the median number of SARS-CoV-2-reactive clonotypes from some 20 after infection to 35 to 40 after vaccination was observed, but the change was not found to be significant. Only a relatively small number of convalescent patients were included in the study, and early timepoints following natural infection were not analyzed.

Libraries came from PCR. At the Johns Hopkins FTIC core, DNA from the cultured CD4+ T cells underwent TCR sequencing with the Oncomine TCR Beta short-read assay. Genomic DNA was extracted from the cultured CD4+ T cells with the QIAamp micro DNA kit. Oncomine TCR Beta libraries made from cultured CD4+ T cells were pooled using unique dual indexes and sequenced on an Illumina iSeq 100. Per the original workflow: Non-productive sequences were removed, and CDR3s that did not start with C, did not end with F or W, or were shorter than 7 amino acids were discarded. Antigen-specific clonotypes were identified with the MANAFEST web application by comparing peptide-stimulated wells with reference and other culture wells. To be called positive, a clone needed an FDR below 0.05, an odds ratio above 5, and a productive frequency above 0.1% in at least two of three replicate wells. A clonotype was classed as cross-reactive if the clonotype showed significant expansion both in SARS-CoV-2 spike wells and in at least one common cold coronavirus spike condition. Using R version 3.6.1, CDR3 homology was evaluated through Levenshtein distances (stringdist) along with unrooted phylogenetic trees (ape). TCRdb ran its own pipeline on the public reads, namely fastp trimming at Q25 and MiXCR clone calling, and kept in-frame beta chains. Each record represents a unique CDR3 protein, reported with the most common genes and DNA among its rows. V and J calls and clone size were set by TCRdb, not the authors. This sample has about 23,000 distinct CDR3 sequences in its table, and approximately 67% of those were observed once. The ten largest make up roughly 22% of the sample.

This clonotype was found a few times. Its cognate antigen has yet to be identified. No base quality values were provided; no much bigger clone lies one nucleotide off. This specimen's treatment or condition label, per the study, means: roughly nine-day PBMC culture with coronavirus spike peptide pools or control peptides (ViraFEST assay). The study used the ViraFEST assay, which expanded antigen-specific T cells with peptide pools and then identified expanded clonotypes by TCR sequencing. The absence of prior SARS-CoV-2 infection in healthy vaccine recipients was confirmed by negative nucleocapsid antibody tests before and after vaccination. Each well held under 2.5 million PBMCs cultured in IMDM containing about 5% human AB serum and approximately 9.8 IU/ml IL-2, with about 9.1 ug/ml peptide pools added. Half of the culture medium was replaced with fresh IL-2-containing medium on days 3 and 7. After 10 days of culture, CD4+ T cells were isolated by negative selection with the EasySep CD4+ T cell isolation kit. Ficoll-Paque Plus gradient centrifugation was used to isolate PBMCs from whole blood, and the isolated PBMCs were then either used fresh or cryopreserved at -140C. Triplicate wells were generally used for each culture condition.

CDR1 and CDR2 were assigned from the germline V gene (reference sequence) as DFQATT and SNEGSKA. The CDR3 numbers 15 residues from cysteine through phenylalanine. Left in the record is the CDR3 DNA by itself, 45 bases read in frame from the first base. Trimming removed 1 base from V and 0 bases from J, leaving 10 bases between the germline ends. Sequenced here: CD4+ T cells from blood, cultured in vitro, sampled after SARS-CoV-2 vaccination. The sequence came from a human donor who received a COVID-19 vaccine. The sequence joins TRBV20-1 to TRBJ1-5, with the D gene not clear enough to name. At the DNA level, the sequence is TGCAGTGCTAGAGGTGTCCTCTATAGCAATCAGCCCCAGCATTTT. This sequence encodes CSARGVLYSNQPQHF.